What follows are 21 T cell receptor beta chains derived from one specimen sequenced in a study of T-cell memory formation after mild COVID-19. TCRdb processed the 5' RACE reads anew with MiXCR; each CDR3 protein has one entry. The repertoire holds some 270,000 distinct CDR3 sequences, with 15% to 19% as singletons. The sample taken for sequencing was PBMCs or a T cell subset sorted from them (not recorded which). These receptors all stem from an adult woman who had mild COVID-19 (a few samples of this study predate the infection). Cell type and time point are not known.

This chain links TRBV10-3 with TRBJ2-1; D is possibly TRBD1 (5 bases). The CDR3 length is 15 residues. Germline V gives CDR1 ENHRY, CDR2 SYGVKD. The V and J ends lost 2 bases and 0 bases respectively, with 8 bases between them. The CDR3 protein is CAISEGHSSYNEQFF. The CDR3 coding sequence is TGTGCCATCAGTGAGGGACATAGCTCCTACAATGAGCAGTTCTTC.

V usage is TRBV3-1 and J usage is TRBJ2-5; 7 nucleotides line up with TRBD1. The CDR3 covers 14 residues. The V gene's germline CDR1 is LGHDT and CDR2 YNNKEL (reference sequence). Losses at the gene ends were 4 bases for V and 4 bases for J; bases not matched to a gene: 6. CDR3 region: CASSRQNRGETQYF. The CDR3 bases are TGTGCCAGCAGCCGACAGAACAGGGGAGAGACCCAGTACTTC.

Only a few counts were recorded for this clonotype. This chain joins TRBV7-2 and TRBJ1-5; tentative D call: TRBD1 (6 bases). V was pared by 0 bases and J by 4 bases, with 10 bases between. This CDR3 has 15 residues. CDR1 is SGHTA and CDR2 is FQGNSA in the germline V gene. The CDR3 is CASSLALTGNQPQHF. The CDR3 DNA is TGTGCCAGCAGCTTAGCGCTGACAGGTAATCAGCCCCAGCATTTT.

There are a few counts of this clonotype. V gene TRBV18 combines with J gene TRBJ2-5; D gene unclear. Germline CDR1 is KGHSH and CDR2 is LQKENI. This CDR3 is 13 amino acids long. Trimming stripped 6 bases from V and 4 bases from J, with 12 bases between. This CDR3 is CASSVIEIETQYF. The CDR3 DNA reads as TGTGCCAGCTCGGTGATAGAAATAGAGACCCAGTACTTC.

The gene calls are TRBV29-1 and TRBJ1-5; 10 nucleotides match TRBD1. This CDR3 spans 14 amino acids. From germline, CDR1 is SQVTM and CDR2 ANQGSEA. The ends lost 4 bases at V and 2 bases at J; junction bases unmatched: 2. CDR3 nucleotide sequence: TGCAGCGTTGGACAGGGGGCTGGCAATCAGCCCCAGCATTTT. This codes for CSVGQGAGNQPQHF. Based on the CDR3 plus reference TRBV29-1 and TRBJ1-5, the full variable domain is SAVISQKPSRDICQRGTSLTIQCQVDSQVTMMFWYRQQPGQSLTLIATANQGSEATYESGFVIDKFPISRPNLTFSTLTVSNMSPEDSSIYLCSVGQGAGNQPQHFGDGTRLSIL.

The V and J genes are TRBV6-2 or TRBV6-3 and TRBJ2-1; D perhaps matches TRBD2 (6 bases). The CDR3 is made up of 13 amino acids. Per the germline V gene, CDR1 is MNHEY and CDR2 is SVGEGT. V was cut by 2 bases and J by 14 bases, with 16 bases left in between. This CDR3 reads CASSYPATGEEFF. The DNA of the CDR3 is TGTGCCAGCAGTTACCCCGCCACCGGGGAGGAGTTCTTC.

V is TRBV20-1 and J is TRBJ2-7; 13 bases line up with TRBD2. Germline V gives CDR1 DFQATT, CDR2 SNEGSKA (reference sequence). Trimming at V came to 2 bases and at J to 3 bases, leaving 16 bases not matched to a gene. The CDR3 length is 19 residues. CDR3 bases: TGCAGTGCTAGACCCGTGGCAGGACTAGCGGGAGTCAGGGGCTACGAGCAGTACTTC. As protein: CSARPVAGLAGVRGYEQYF.

This clonotype showed up many times. The chain has TRBV7-2 and TRBJ2-1, with TRBD2 matching over 10 bases. The trim removed 1 base at V and 4 bases at J, leaving 1 base unmatched. Per germline, CDR1 SGHTA and CDR2 FQGNSA. The CDR3 runs to 15 residues. The CDR3 region is CASSLGAGGYNEQFF. As DNA, the CDR3 is TGTGCCAGCAGCTTAGGAGCGGGGGGGTACAATGAGCAGTTCTTC.

The sample holds many counts of this clonotype. The genes are TRBV5-1 and TRBJ2-3; 8 bases agree with TRBD1. This CDR3 is 16 amino acids long. The V gene end was trimmed by 2 bases and the J gene end by 5 bases; junction bases not matched to a gene: 10. The germline CDR1 and CDR2 sequences are SGHRS and YFSETQ. Written as DNA, the CDR3 is TGCGCCAGCAGCTTCGGCGGGACAGGCAACAGAGATACGCAGTATTTT. Amino acid sequence: CASSFGGTGNRDTQYF.

V is TRBV12-3 or TRBV12-4 and J is TRBJ1-6, with D tentatively TRBD1 (6 bases). V gave up 6 bases and J gave up 14 bases, with 17 bases separating them. The CDR3 has 13 residues. CDR3 coding DNA: TGTGCCAGCAGCAAGACAGGCGTCGGGACCCTCCACTTT. It encodes CASSKTGVGTLHF.

This chain connects TRBV5-1 to TRBJ2-1; TRBD2 matches at 9 bases. V shed 0 bases and J 7 bases; nucleotides not matched to a gene: 17. Germline lookup yields CDR1 SGHRS and CDR2 YFSETQ. CDR3 length equals 19 residues. The DNA for the CDR3 is TGCGCCAGCAGCTTGGATCAAGGGCTAGCGGGAAGAGGGAGAAATGAGCAGTTCTTC. As protein: CASSLDQGLAGRGRNEQFF.

Only a few counts were recorded for this clonotype. The chain combines TRBV5-1 with TRBJ2-7, with 7 bases identical to TRBD1. Per germline, CDR1 SGHRS and CDR2 YFSETQ. The CDR3 sequence is 14 residues long. Germline trimming cut 0 bases from V and 10 bases from J; bases unmatched to any gene: 10. The CDR3 sequence: CASSLEATGHGQYF. DNA of the CDR3: TGCGCCAGCAGCTTGGAGGCGACAGGGCACGGACAGTACTTC.

This clonotype was counted a few times. This rearrangement joins TRBV6-6 to TRBJ2-2; a weak D match, TRBD2 (6 bases). V was cut by 2 bases and J by 6 bases, with 13 bases left in between. The germline V gene has CDR1 MNHNY and CDR2 SVGAGI (reference sequence). The CDR3 covers 15 residues. The chain's CDR3 is CASSYTTSGPGELFF. In DNA form, the CDR3 reads TGTGCCAGCAGTTACACCACGAGCGGGCCCGGGGAGCTGTTTTTT.

This clonotype has more than one count but fewer than ten. The chain recombines TRBV4-1 with TRBJ2-3, with D unclear. The CDR3 spans 16 residues. CDR1 and CDR2 (germline): MGHRA, YSYEKL. With 4 bases removed from V and 7 bases from J, the gap between germline ends came to 21 bases. The CDR3 DNA reads as TGCGCCAGCAGCCGAGCCGTGGGAAGACCGTATAATACGCAGTATTTT. Protein product: CASSRAVGRPYNTQYF.

This chain uses TRBV12-3 or TRBV12-4 with TRBJ2-1; the match to TRBD2 covers 9 bases. V lost 6 bases to trimming and J lost 4 bases; unmatched junction nucleotides: 10. The CDR3 is 16 amino acids. The CDR3 sequence: CASSRLGGRAYNEQFF. The CDR3, as DNA: TGTGCCAGCAGCCGCCTGGGCGGGAGGGCATACAATGAGCAGTTCTTC.

This clonotype was seen a few times. This chain joins TRBV2 and TRBJ2-2, with D uncertain. CDR3 length equals 14 residues. Trimming took off 3 bases at V and 1 base at J, with 6 bases between the two ends. CDR1 SNHLY and CDR2 FYNNEI come from the germline V gene. CDR3 in amino acids: CASSDRENTGELFF. For the CDR3, the DNA is TGTGCCAGCAGTGACAGAGAGAACACCGGGGAGCTGTTTTTT.

This rearrangement joins TRBV10-3 to TRBJ1-1; tentative D call: TRBD1 (5 bases). Germline assignment: CDR1 ENHRY and CDR2 SYGVKD. With 10 bases removed from V and 6 bases from J, the gap between germline ends came to 12 bases. The CDR3 contains 11 residues. CDR3 in amino acids: CATKEGAEAFF. DNA for the CDR3: TGTGCCACGAAGGAAGGGGCTGAAGCTTTCTTT.

On this clonotype itself: The junction departs from the called germline gene at one end, perhaps through a read error. The V gene is TRBV12-3 or TRBV12-4, the J gene TRBJ2-5; 8 nucleotides agree with TRBD2. The CDR3 length is 14 residues. The CDR3 coding sequence is TGTGCCAGCAGTGAAAGGCGGTCACCGGGACTAGAAGGCTTC. This codes for CASSERRSPGLEGF.

This clonotype was counted only a few times. The genes are TRBV6-6 and TRBJ2-1; D remains unclear. Germline-derived CDR1 and CDR2 are MNHNY and SVGAGI (reference sequence). This CDR3 is built from 15 residues. Deletions cut 8 bases from V and 1 base from J, with 15 bases between. CDR3 coding DNA: TGTGCCAGCGGTCCCTATGGTGGGTCCTACAATGAGCAGTTCTTC. Residues: CASGPYGGSYNEQFF.

The V call is TRBV7-2, the J call TRBJ2-5; 9 bases agree with TRBD2. This CDR3 contains 16 residues. CDR1 and CDR2 (germline): SGHTA, FQGNSA. Losses at the gene ends were 5 bases for V and 1 base for J; bases not matched to a gene: 8. The chain's CDR3 is CASSLRGGGLQETQYF. As DNA, the CDR3 is TGTGCCAGCAGCCTGCGGGGGGGGGGACTCCAAGAGACCCAGTACTTC.

This clonotype has only a few counts. J is TRBJ2-7 and V is TRBV5-5, with D perhaps TRBD1 (5 bases). The germline gives CDR1 SGHKS, CDR2 YYEKEE (reference sequence). The germline V and J ends were trimmed by 7 bases and 2 bases, with 22 bases remaining between them. The CDR3 consists of 16 residues. The CDR3 DNA sequence: TGTGCCAGCGAACCCCAGGTCCGACAGCCTACCTACGAGCAGTACTTC. Encoded protein: CASEPQVRQPTYEQYF.